Shown below are 12 T cell receptor beta chains from a single sample sequenced in a study of cytomegalovirus exposure and HLA in healthy donors. Amplification used 60 Vbeta primers and 13 Jbeta primers. The table came from immunoSEQ multiplex PCR; TCRdb's copy has only in-frame clones and leaves some out. The sample has a few hundred thousand clones, 77% seen once. The sequenced sample consisted of PBMCs. The receptors come from a woman in her sixties or seventies in good health and CMV-seropositive.

The J gene is TRBJ1-1, the V gene TRBV7-2; D not certain. The CDR3 loop spans 13 amino acids. Trimming removed 5 bases from V and 4 bases from J, with 11 bases in between. Germline assignment: CDR1 SGHTA and CDR2 FQGNSA. CDR3 sequence (DNA): TGTGCCAGCAGCAGAGGACGGGGCACTGAAGCTTTCTTT. It is translated as CASSRGRGTEAFF.

V usage is TRBV5-6 and J usage is TRBJ2-3; D is possibly TRBD2 (6 bases). This CDR3 contains 15 residues. Germline CDR1 SGHDT, CDR2 YYEEEE. V dropped 4 bases and J dropped 2 bases, with 14 bases sitting between them. CDR3 bases: TGTGCCAGCAGCCCTACTAGCTTTGTCACAGATACGCAGTATTTT. It translates to CASSPTSFVTDTQYF.

The chain employs TRBV27 and TRBJ2-7, with 7 bases matching TRBD1. Germline CDR1 reads MNHEY; CDR2 reads SMNVEV (reference sequence). Trimming cost V 10 bases and J 4 bases; bases outside gene matches: 10. This CDR3 comprises 13 residues. CDR3 region: CATQRGGPYEQYF. CDR3 nucleotide sequence: TGTGCCACCCAAAGAGGGGGCCCTTACGAGCAGTACTTC.

This clone was recorded a few times. This rearrangement joins TRBV28 to TRBJ2-5; TRBD1 matches at 9 bases. The CDR3 length is 15 residues. Germline CDR1 reads MDHEN; CDR2 reads SYDVKM. With V trimmed by 6 bases and J by 1 base, 6 bases remained unmatched. The CDR3 here is CASSSPGQGQETQYF. The CDR3 nucleotides read TGTGCCAGCAGCTCTCCGGGACAGGGCCAAGAGACCCAGTACTTC.

This clone was found once. The chain joins TRBV21-1 to TRBJ2-2; the table's D gene call, TRBD1, was not cross checked with the DNA. TRBV21-1 has pseudogene status. This CDR3 comprises 14 residues. This CDR3 is CASSKGSRAGELFF. In nucleotides, the CDR3 is TGTGCCAGCAGCAAAGGGAGCAGGGCCGGGGAGCTGTTTTTT.

This sequence joins TRBV5-1 and TRBJ2-5; 8 bases line up with TRBD2. Germline V gives CDR1 SGHRS, CDR2 YFSETQ. Losses at the gene ends were 7 bases for V and 7 bases for J; bases not matched to a gene: 12. The CDR3 covers 14 residues. CDR3 sequence reads: CASSPGLEVGTQYF. The CDR3 nucleotides read TGCGCCAGCTCTCCGGGACTAGAAGTGGGGACCCAGTACTTC.

A word on this clone: The sample holds other DNA sequences that translate to the same CDR3. This sequence joins TRBV28 and TRBJ1-3; tentative D call: TRBD1 (5 bases). The CDR3 spans 14 residues. Trimming left V 2 bases short and J 1 base short, with 6 bases between. Germline CDR1 MDHEN, CDR2 SYDVKM. CDR3 in DNA: TGTGCCAGCAGTTTAGACAGATCTGGAAACACCATATATTTT. It encodes CASSLDRSGNTIYF.

The chain uses TRBV30 and TRBJ1-1; 7 bases are a match to TRBD1. Germline V CDR1 and CDR2: GTSNPN, SVGIG (reference sequence). The length of the CDR3 is 12 residues. The V and J ends lost 3 bases and 8 bases, in that order; junction bases with no gene match: 6. Written as DNA, the CDR3 is TGTGCCTGGAGCCGACAGGGCGGGGAAGCTTTCTTT. Translated, it gives CAWSRQGGEAFF.

The J gene is TRBJ2-2, the V gene TRBV6-1, with 7 positions matching TRBD2. Germline lookup yields CDR1 MNHNS and CDR2 SASEGT. The CDR3 has 15 residues. Unmatched junction bases numbered 4, after V lost 3 bases and J lost 3 bases. For the CDR3, the DNA is TGTGCCAGCAGTGAGCTAGCGGCGTACACCGGGGAGCTGTTTTTT. Its translation: CASSELAAYTGELFF.

The genes are TRBV4-3 and TRBJ2-3, with 10 bases fitting TRBD2. Germline CDR1 is LGHNA and CDR2 is YSLEER. This CDR3 comprises 16 residues. V was clipped by 0 bases and J by 3 bases; unmatched bases: 3. CDR3 in DNA: TGCGCCAGCAGCCAAGATGCTAGCGGGGGTACAGATACGCAGTATTTT. It specifies CASSQDASGGTDTQYF.

V gene TRBV7-8 combines with J gene TRBJ2-3; 7 nucleotides agree with TRBD2. CDR1 and CDR2 (germline): SGHVS, FQNEAQ. The V and J ends lost 4 bases and 4 bases, in that order; junction bases with no gene match: 8. This CDR3 is 15 amino acids long. The CDR3 loop is CASSSRGNSPDTQYF. The CDR3 nucleotides read TGTGCCAGCAGCTCGCGGGGGAATAGCCCAGATACGCAGTATTTT.

The chain has TRBV7-2 and TRBJ2-7; 8 nucleotides match TRBD2. Germline assignment: CDR1 SGHTA and CDR2 FQGNSA. The CDR3 totals 14 residues. The trim removed 5 bases at V and 4 bases at J, leaving 7 bases unmatched. The DNA of the CDR3 is TGTGCCAGCAGCCGAGCGGGGGTATCTTACGAGCAGTACTTC. Encoded protein: CASSRAGVSYEQYF. Full variable domain (missing parts from reference TRBV7-2 and TRBJ2-7): GAGVSQSPSNKVTEKGKDVELRCDPISGHTALYWYRQSLGQGLEFLIYFQGNSAPDKSGLPSDRFSAERTGGSVSTLTIQRTQQEDSAVYLCASSRAGVSYEQYFGPGTRLTVT.